The sequence of this TCR beta chain was determined in a study of regulatory T cells in long-lasting Graves disease. Investigators prepared the TCR beta libraries by applying iRepertoire HTBI primers and Arm-PCR of CDR3 regions. How the authors handled the data: Taken together, the samples had 55 to 65 TRBV and approximately 13 TRBJ segments identified. TCRdb passed the multiplex PCR reads through MiXCR, listing each CDR3 protein once. In this record, the V and J calls reflect TCRdb's handling and not the investigators' own analysis. The data hold approximately 470,000 distinct CDR3 sequences, with around 21% observed a single time. Whole-study results and caveats: Sample size was small, which may have lowered accuracy.

This clonotype was counted a few times. What it binds is not known. Time point: persistent/refractory GD, antithyroid drugs over 5 years with positive TRAb. After RNA was extracted from PBMCs, the TCR library was made from it. Germline values: CDR1 MDHEN, CDR2 SYDVKM. The CDR3 is 13 residues long. The V and J ends lost 6 bases and 8 bases, in that order; junction bases with no gene match: 9. The origin of this receptor is a female donor with Graves disease. V gene TRBV28 combines with J gene TRBJ1-1; 7 bases match TRBD1. Material: peripheral blood mononuclear cells (PBMCs), obtained when the disease was refractory, from a patient treated with antithyroid drugs. The CDR3: CASSRDSLSEAFF. CDR3 sequence (DNA): TGTGCCAGCAGCCGGGACAGTCTTTCCGAAGCTTTCTTT.